At least ten counts were recorded for the clone carrying this T cell receptor beta chain. The antigen is undetermined. Blood, whole and unfractionated, served as the source for total RNA extraction. The entry originates in a study of human T cells and chemical hapten exposure. Whole-study context: Slight differences in pooled library volume were the main source of varying TCR yields across samples. Findings of the study overall: Once DPC sensitization occurred, TCRs above 1 in 1000 frequency showed no change.

Germline V gene lookup returns CDR1 SGDLS and CDR2 YYNGEE. V lost 4 bases and J lost 3; bases outside the gene matches: 10. The CDR3 is 15 residues long. The library tagged each cDNA molecule with unique molecular identifiers. As processed by the authors: Samples contained a median of approximately 100,000 TCRs, with a range of about 20,000 to 750,000. TCRdb used MiXCR to reprocess the reads, holding one entry per CDR3 protein. The V and J calls follow TCRdb's processing rather than the paper's. The table has 95,000 to 150,000 distinct CDR3 sequences, over 7% seen once. The material sequenced was whole blood. The V call is TRBV9, the J call TRBJ2-7, with 7 bases matching TRBD2. This sequence was found in a human donor in good health. Some clones in this sample may be carry-over from other donors' samples. The CDR3, as DNA: TGTGCCAGCAGCCCAACGGCGGGAGTGGTCTACGAGCAGTACTTC. This encodes CASSPTAGVVYEQYF.